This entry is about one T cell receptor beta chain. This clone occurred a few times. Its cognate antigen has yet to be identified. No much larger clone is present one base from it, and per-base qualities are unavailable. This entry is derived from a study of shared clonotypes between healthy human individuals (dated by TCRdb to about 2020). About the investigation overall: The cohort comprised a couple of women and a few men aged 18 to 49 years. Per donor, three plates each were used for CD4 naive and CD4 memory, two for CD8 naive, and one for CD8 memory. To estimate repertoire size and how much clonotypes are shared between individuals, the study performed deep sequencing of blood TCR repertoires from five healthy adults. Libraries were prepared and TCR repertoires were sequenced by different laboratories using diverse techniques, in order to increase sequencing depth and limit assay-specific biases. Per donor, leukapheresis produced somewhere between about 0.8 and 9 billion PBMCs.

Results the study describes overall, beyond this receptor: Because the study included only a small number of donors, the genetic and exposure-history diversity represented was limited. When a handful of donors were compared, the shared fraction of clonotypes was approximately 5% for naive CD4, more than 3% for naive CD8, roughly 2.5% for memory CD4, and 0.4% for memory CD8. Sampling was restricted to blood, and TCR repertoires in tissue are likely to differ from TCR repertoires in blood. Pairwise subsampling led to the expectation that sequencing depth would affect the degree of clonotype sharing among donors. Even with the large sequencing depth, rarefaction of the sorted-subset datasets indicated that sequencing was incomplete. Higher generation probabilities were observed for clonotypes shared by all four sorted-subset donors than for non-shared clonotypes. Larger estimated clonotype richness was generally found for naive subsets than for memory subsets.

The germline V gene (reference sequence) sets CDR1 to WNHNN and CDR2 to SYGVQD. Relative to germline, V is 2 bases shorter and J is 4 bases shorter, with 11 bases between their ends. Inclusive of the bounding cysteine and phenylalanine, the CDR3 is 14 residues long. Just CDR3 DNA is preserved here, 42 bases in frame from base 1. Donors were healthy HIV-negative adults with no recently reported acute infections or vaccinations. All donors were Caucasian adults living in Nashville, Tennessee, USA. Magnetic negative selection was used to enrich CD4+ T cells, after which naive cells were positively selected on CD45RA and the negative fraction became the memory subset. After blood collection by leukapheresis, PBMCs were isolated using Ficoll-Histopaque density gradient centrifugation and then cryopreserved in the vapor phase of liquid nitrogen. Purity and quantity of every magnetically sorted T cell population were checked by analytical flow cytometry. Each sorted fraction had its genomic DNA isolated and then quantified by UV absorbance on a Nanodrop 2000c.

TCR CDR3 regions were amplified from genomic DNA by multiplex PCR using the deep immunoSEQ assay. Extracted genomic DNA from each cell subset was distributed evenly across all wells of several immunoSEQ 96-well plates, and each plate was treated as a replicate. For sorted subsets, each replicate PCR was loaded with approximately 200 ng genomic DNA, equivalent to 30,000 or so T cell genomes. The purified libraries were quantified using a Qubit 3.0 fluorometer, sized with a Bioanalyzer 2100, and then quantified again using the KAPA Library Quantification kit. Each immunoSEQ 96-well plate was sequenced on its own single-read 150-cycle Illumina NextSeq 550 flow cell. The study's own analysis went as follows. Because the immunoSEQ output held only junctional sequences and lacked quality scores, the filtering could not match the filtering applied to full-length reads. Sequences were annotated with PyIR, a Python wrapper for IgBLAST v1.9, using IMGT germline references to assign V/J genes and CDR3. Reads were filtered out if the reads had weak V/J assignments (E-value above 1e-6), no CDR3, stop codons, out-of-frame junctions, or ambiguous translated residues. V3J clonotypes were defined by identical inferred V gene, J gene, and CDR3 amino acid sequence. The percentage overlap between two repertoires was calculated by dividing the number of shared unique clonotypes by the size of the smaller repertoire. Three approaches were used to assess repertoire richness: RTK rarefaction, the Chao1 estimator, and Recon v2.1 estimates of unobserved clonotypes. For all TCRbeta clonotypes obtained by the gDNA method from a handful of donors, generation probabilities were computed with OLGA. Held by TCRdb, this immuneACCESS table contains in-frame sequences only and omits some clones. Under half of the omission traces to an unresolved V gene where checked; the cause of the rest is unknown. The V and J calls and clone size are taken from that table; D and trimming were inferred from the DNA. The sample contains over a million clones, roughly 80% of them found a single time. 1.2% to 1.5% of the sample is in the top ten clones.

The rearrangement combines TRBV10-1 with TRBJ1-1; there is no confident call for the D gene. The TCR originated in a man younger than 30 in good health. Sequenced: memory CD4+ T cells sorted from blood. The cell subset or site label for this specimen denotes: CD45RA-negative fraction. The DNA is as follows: TGCGCCAGCAGTGAGGCGGCAGCCGTCACTGAAGCTTTCTTT. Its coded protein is CASSEAAAVTEAFF.